This T cell receptor (beta chain) was obtained from a study of OX40 agonist ivuxolimab in advanced cancers. Data came from immunoSEQ multiplex PCR; TCRdb stores just in-frame clones and leaves some out. The sample holds 68,000 or so clones; around four fifths are singletons and the top ten take approximately 11%. Trimming cost V 2 bases and J 7 bases, with 2 bases left between them. The CDR3 runs to 11 residues. Germline V gene lookup returns CDR1 ENHRY and CDR2 SYGVKD. It was autoimmune disease history or systemic immunosuppression that excluded patients. The sequence came from an adult with an advanced solid tumor such as melanoma, head and neck, liver or kidney cancer. The rearrangement links TRBV10-3 to TRBJ2-2, with no clear D. The sample was CD4+ or CD8+ T cells sorted from blood, taken in a trial of the OX40 agonist ivuxolimab. The CDR3 DNA reads as TGTGCCATCAGTGAGAGCGGGGAGCTGTTTTTT. Translation: CAISESGELFF.